This passage covers 10 T cell receptor beta chains from one sample sequenced in a study of OX40 agonist ivuxolimab in advanced cancers. TCRdb's table, derived via immunoSEQ multiplex PCR, lists solely in-frame clones and lacks some. This sample carries around 97,000 clones, roughly nine tenths of them seen once, and the ten largest clones take more than 5%. The sample consisted of CD4+ or CD8+ T cells sorted from blood, taken in a trial of the OX40 agonist ivuxolimab. The source is an adult with an advanced solid tumor such as melanoma, head and neck, liver or kidney cancer.

This chain joins TRBV27 and TRBJ2-1; tentatively, D is TRBD1 (6 bases). This CDR3 contains 17 residues. The V gene's germline CDR1 is MNHEY and CDR2 SMNVEV (reference sequence). V dropped 5 bases and J dropped 0 bases, with 17 bases sitting between them. CDR3 loop: CASSPYRQASSYNEQFF. For the CDR3, the DNA is TGTGCCAGCAGTCCATACCGACAGGCGAGCTCCTACAATGAGCAGTTCTTC.

This chain joins TRBV7-9 and TRBJ1-1; weak D call: TRBD1 (6 bases). Germline V gives CDR1 SEHNR, CDR2 FQNEAQ (reference sequence). Trimming took 2 bases from V and 3 from J, leaving 13 bases between them. This CDR3 has 15 amino acids. CDR3 protein: CASSLKQGLDTEAFF. CDR3 nucleotides: TGTGCCAGCAGCTTAAAACAGGGATTGGACACTGAAGCTTTCTTT. The full variable domain, completed using reference TRBV7-9 and TRBJ1-1, is DTGVSQNPRHKITKRGQNVTFRCDPISEHNRLYWYRQTLGQGPEFLTYFQNEAQLEKSRLLSDRFSAERPKGSFSTLEIQRTEQGDSAMYLCASSLKQGLDTEAFFGQGTRLTVV.

V gene TRBV27 combines with J gene TRBJ2-7; D is unclear. The CDR3 contains 14 residues. With 6 bases removed from V and 0 bases from J, the gap between germline ends came to 12 bases. Germline V gene data show CDR1 as MNHEY and CDR2 as SMNVEV (reference sequence). The CDR3 region is CASSRDVSSYEQYF. In DNA, the CDR3 is TGTGCCAGCAGCCGCGACGTAAGCTCCTACGAGCAGTACTTC.

The table lists this clone with a few counts. The rearrangement joins TRBV7-2 to TRBJ1-2; D uncertain. The V gene lost 2 bases and the J gene lost 4 bases, with 8 bases spanning the gap. From germline, CDR1 is SGHTA and CDR2 FQGNSA. This CDR3 has 13 residues. CDR3 in amino acids: CASSLTSFYGYTF. The CDR3 nucleotides read TGTGCCAGCAGCTTAACTAGTTTCTATGGCTACACCTTC.

The V and J genes are TRBV15 and TRBJ2-3; tentative D call: TRBD1 (6 bases). Trimming stripped 4 bases from V and 6 bases from J, with 14 bases between. Looked up from germline, CDR1 is LNHNV and CDR2 is YYDKDF (reference sequence). The CDR3 consists of 14 residues. Written as DNA, the CDR3 is TGTGCCACCAGCAAACAGGGTCCGGAGGATACGCAGTATTTT. Amino acids: CATSKQGPEDTQYF. Full variable domain (rest looked up from reference TRBV15 and TRBJ2-3): DAMVIQNPRYQVTQFGKPVTLSCSQTLNHNVMYWYQQKSSQAPKLLFHYYDKDFNNEADTPDNFQSRRPNTSFCFLDIRSPGLGDTAMYLCATSKQGPEDTQYFGPGTRLTVL.

The CDR3 nucleotides are TGTGCCAGCAGTGTAAAACCTGGGGGGGACTCCTACGAGCAGTACTTC. Translated: CASSVKPGGDSYEQYF. The rearrangement uses TRBV27 and TRBJ2-7, with TRBD2 matching 7 bases. Germline CDR1 MNHEY, CDR2 SMNVEV (reference sequence). The CDR3 length is 16 residues. J lost 0 bases, V lost 5 bases, and 10 bases had no gene match.

Regarding this clone: A single base separates this from a much larger clone, so it may be a read error. The V call is TRBV5-6, the J call TRBJ1-2, with unresolved D. The CDR3 length is 14 residues. Germline-derived CDR1 and CDR2 are SGHDT and YYEEEE. The CDR3 sequence: CANSFQSTTYGYTF. CDR3 nucleotide sequence: TGTGCCAACAGCTTTCAAAGTACAACCTATGGCTACACCTTC.

V is TRBV7-2 and J is TRBJ1-1, with D perhaps TRBD1 (6 bases). The CDR3 consists of 16 residues. V lost 4 bases and J 5 bases, leaving 20 bases between the germline ends. Germline CDR1 SGHTA, CDR2 FQGNSA. The CDR3 coding sequence is TGTGCCAGCAGCTCCCACTCCACAGGGTATGGGACTGAAGCTTTCTTT. It encodes CASSSHSTGYGTEAFF.

The table lists this clone with a count of one. The genes are TRBV19 and TRBJ2-3, with D perhaps TRBD2 (6 bases). The CDR3 is 14 amino acids. Per the germline V gene, CDR1 is LNHDA and CDR2 is SQIVND (reference sequence). V was clipped by 1 base and J by 8 bases, with 13 bases between them. The CDR3 reads CASSIAPGEGTQYF. The CDR3 bases are TGTGCCAGTAGTATAGCCCCGGGAGAAGGTACGCAGTATTTT.

This clone occurred a few times. This chain connects TRBV11-1 to TRBJ1-5; D is uncertain. There are 13 residues in the CDR3. Germline V CDR1 and CDR2: SGHAT, FQDESV (reference sequence). V shed 3 bases and J shed 3 bases, with 6 bases lying between them. The CDR3 DNA follows: TGTGCCAGCAGCTTTGGACTCAATCAGCCCCAGCATTTT. Translated: CASSFGLNQPQHF.